One sample yielded the 24 T cell receptor beta chains listed below, sequenced in a study of blood T cell repertoires in COVID-19. The data were produced by immunoSEQ multiplex PCR, yet TCRdb's version contains in-frame clones alone and is incomplete. The table has 35,000 to 45,000 clones, about 86% seen once; the top ten hold around 5.2%. The sequenced sample was peripheral blood. These receptors were obtained from a man aged 35 to 55 with active COVID-19.

This sequence joins TRBV5-5 and TRBJ1-4; tentative D call: TRBD1 (5 bases). Germline CDR1 SGHKS, CDR2 YYEKEE (reference sequence). The ends were cut back, 4 bases at V and 8 bases at J, with 18 bases in the middle. There are 15 residues in the CDR3. Here the CDR3 reads CASSLSGHLIEKLFF. The CDR3, as DNA: TGTGCCAGCAGCCTTTCCGGACATCTTATCGAAAAACTGTTTTTT.

The chain recombines TRBV6-5 with TRBJ2-2; 7 bases agree with TRBD2. V shed 2 bases and J 7 bases; nucleotides not matched to a gene: 10. The CDR3 contains 16 residues. Germline V CDR1 and CDR2: MNHEY, SVGAGI. The CDR3 here is CASSYPSGLGVGELFF. The CDR3 DNA sequence: TGTGCCAGCAGTTACCCGAGCGGACTAGGGGTCGGGGAGCTGTTTTTT.

The gene calls are TRBV6-6 and TRBJ1-2, with D possibly being TRBD1 (5 bases). The CDR3 consists of 13 residues. Germline V gives CDR1 MNHNY, CDR2 SVGAGI (reference sequence). V dropped 5 bases and J dropped 6 bases, with 13 bases sitting between them. The CDR3 here is CASSTQGADGYTF. CDR3 sequence (DNA): TGTGCCAGCAGTACCCAGGGCGCGGATGGCTACACCTTC.

The CDR3 DNA is TGTGCCAGCAGTGAGTACAGGGGCCTCTGGCCCCTCCACTTT. It translates to CASSEYRGLWPLHF. This chain connects TRBV28 to TRBJ1-6; TRBD1 agrees at 7 bases. Looked up from germline, CDR1 is MDHEN and CDR2 is SYDVKM. The CDR3 extends over 14 amino acids. V lost 5 bases to trimming and J lost 13 bases; unmatched junction nucleotides: 11.

This clone was observed once. The rearrangement links TRBV9 to TRBJ1-2; 7 bases fit TRBD1. From germline, CDR1 is SGDLS and CDR2 YYNGEE. J was trimmed by 2 bases and V by 0 bases; bases with no gene match: 13. This CDR3 has 18 residues. The CDR3 DNA is TGTGCCAGCAGCGTAGACAGGGGTACTTCCCACCCCAACTATGGCTACACCTTC. This translates into CASSVDRGTSHPNYGYTF.

This clone has a handful of counts. The V and J genes are TRBV12-3 or TRBV12-4 and TRBJ1-5; 7 bases are a match to TRBD1. Trimming removed 5 bases from V and 7 bases from J; junction bases left unmatched: 5. CDR3 size: 13 residues. The CDR3 loop reads CASSRQGGQPQHF. CDR3 in DNA: TGTGCCAGCAGTAGACAGGGAGGACAGCCCCAGCATTTT.

The rearrangement links TRBV6-6 to TRBJ2-1, with 7 bases identical to TRBD2. This CDR3 has 12 amino acids. V trimming: 11 bases; J trimming: 10 bases; junction bases outside the gene matches: 11. Germline CDR1 reads MNHNY; CDR2 reads SVGAGI (reference sequence). The CDR3 DNA follows: TGTGCCCTCGGGGGGAGAGGTGGGGAGCAGTTCTTC. Its translation: CALGGRGGEQFF.

The chain links TRBV7-9 to TRBJ2-5, with a weak D call TRBD2 (5 bases). The CDR3 spans 14 residues. Trimming removed 5 bases from V and 3 bases from J, with 13 bases in between. The V gene's germline CDR1 is SEHNR and CDR2 FQNEAQ (reference sequence). CDR3 sequence: CASSRSWGEETQYF. The CDR3 nucleotides are TGTGCCAGCAGCCGCAGTTGGGGAGAAGAGACCCAGTACTTC.

V is TRBV6-5 and J is TRBJ2-5, with unresolved D. Germline V gives CDR1 MNHEY, CDR2 SVGAGI. This CDR3 comprises 14 residues. V gave up 0 bases and J gave up 4 bases, with 9 bases separating them. The CDR3 reads CASSYSNPGETQYF. The CDR3, as DNA: TGTGCCAGCAGTTACTCGAATCCGGGAGAGACCCAGTACTTC.

The rearrangement links TRBV5-6 to TRBJ2-7; D may be TRBD2 (5 bases). Germline loops: CDR1 SGHDT, CDR2 YYEEEE. The CDR3 runs to 13 residues. Trimming left V 3 bases short and J 2 bases short, with 9 bases between. The CDR3 DNA reads as TGTGCCAGCAGCTCCGGAGCGGCCTACGAGCAGTACTTC. Its translation is CASSSGAAYEQYF.

The chain couples TRBV3-1 (or the pseudogene TRBV3-2) to TRBJ2-7; TRBD2 might be the D (6 bases). In germline, CDR1 is LGHDT, CDR2 YNNKEL (reference sequence). V lost 5 bases to trimming and J lost 7 bases, with 24 bases between them. The CDR3 is 16 residues long. CDR3 bases: TGTGCCAGCAGCGGCGAAGAGAGGGAGGTCGCTGGAGAGCAGTACTTC. Encoded protein: CASSGEEREVAGEQYF.

The V and J genes are TRBV24-1 and TRBJ2-7; 7 bases are a match to TRBD1. Germline V lookup: CDR1 KGHDR, CDR2 SFDVKD. The trim removed 5 bases at V and 7 bases at J, leaving 7 bases unmatched. The CDR3 is 13 amino acids. The CDR3 sequence is CATSVLDRREQYF. The CDR3 bases are TGTGCCACCAGTGTCTTGGACAGGCGGGAGCAGTACTTC.

The genes are TRBV30 and TRBJ1-1; D call uncertain. V was pared by 2 bases and J by 0 bases, with 7 bases between. This CDR3 spans 13 amino acids. Germline V CDR1 and CDR2: GTSNPN, SVGIG (reference sequence). CDR3 nucleotide sequence: TGTGCCTGGAGTAACAATATGAACACTGAAGCTTTCTTT. Its protein is CAWSNNMNTEAFF.

This chain connects TRBV7-3 to TRBJ2-3; D perhaps matches TRBD2 (6 bases). CDR1 and CDR2 from the germline V gene are SGHTA and FQGTGA. V was cut by 5 bases and J by 3 bases, with 15 bases left in between. The CDR3 is made up of 15 amino acids. The CDR3 DNA reads as TGTGCCAGCAGCCAAACGGAGGGTAGGACAGATACGCAGTATTTT. Encoded protein: CASSQTEGRTDTQYF.

Within the sample, this clone is medium-sized (0.01 to 0.1%). The rearrangement joins TRBV6-5 to TRBJ2-1, with TRBD2 matching over 9 bases. The germline CDR1 and CDR2 sequences are MNHEY and SVGAGI. V dropped 8 bases and J dropped 10; count of bases not matched to a gene: 9. The CDR3 totals 13 residues. The CDR3 protein is CASGREGLREQFF. CDR3 nucleotide sequence: TGTGCCAGCGGGCGGGAGGGCCTTAGAGAGCAGTTCTTC.

This clone was picked up a small number of times. This chain connects TRBV7-9 to TRBJ1-4; tentative D call: TRBD1 (5 bases). The V and J ends lost 5 bases and 7 bases respectively, with 17 bases between them. The CDR3 is 15 amino acids. CDR1 and CDR2 (germline): SEHNR, FQNEAQ (reference sequence). The CDR3 DNA sequence: TGTGCCAGCAGCATCCTCCGGGGGGGGATTGAAAAACTGTTTTTT. This codes for CASSILRGGIEKLFF.

The rearrangement joins TRBV3-1 (or the pseudogene TRBV3-2) to TRBJ2-3, with D perhaps TRBD1 (5 bases). Trimming cost V 5 bases and J 5 bases, with 14 bases left between them. From germline, CDR1 is LGHDT and CDR2 YNNKEL (reference sequence). The CDR3 has 14 amino acids. The CDR3 sequence is CASSTQGAGDTQYF. The DNA for the CDR3 is TGTGCCAGCAGCACTCAGGGTGCAGGAGATACGCAGTATTTT.

This chain connects TRBV24-1 to TRBJ2-5, with a tentative D call TRBD2 (5 bases). Trimming stripped 0 bases from V and 3 bases from J, with 7 bases between. Looked up from germline, CDR1 is KGHDR and CDR2 is SFDVKD. The CDR3 is 14 amino acids. The CDR3: CATSDLDGKETQYF. CDR3 nucleotides: TGTGCCACCAGTGATTTGGACGGGAAAGAGACCCAGTACTTC.

The chain recombines TRBV6-5 with TRBJ1-5; 9 bases fit TRBD1. Germline V gives CDR1 MNHEY, CDR2 SVGAGI. This CDR3 has 14 amino acids. After removal of 5 bases from V and 7 bases from J, the junction contained 6 bases not matched to a gene. The CDR3 region is CASSTDRGEQPQHF. The DNA for the CDR3 is TGTGCCAGCAGTACGGACAGGGGAGAGCAGCCCCAGCATTTT.

This clone was seen a few times. Relative to the germline gene, one junction end is altered; a read error may explain this. This rearrangement joins TRBV29-1 to TRBJ2-1; 7 bases are shared with TRBD2. Germline V CDR1 and CDR2: SQVTM, ANQGSEA. This CDR3 has 13 amino acids. CDR3 residues: CSVEGLADNEQFF. In DNA form, the CDR3 reads TGCAGCGTAGAAGGGCTAGCGGACAATGAGCAGTTCTTC.

The rearrangement links TRBV19 to TRBJ2-3; 7 positions agree with TRBD1. Trimming took 3 bases from V and 0 from J; bases not matched to a gene: 9. Looked up from germline, CDR1 is LNHDA and CDR2 is SQIVND (reference sequence). This CDR3 is built from 17 residues. Here the CDR3 reads CASSISRDRISTDTQYF. The CDR3 nucleotides read TGTGCCAGTAGTATTTCCCGGGACAGAATTAGCACAGATACGCAGTATTTT.

There are a few counts of this clone. The chain is built from TRBV27 and TRBJ1-6; 8 bases are a match to TRBD1. Germline assignment: CDR1 MNHEY and CDR2 SMNVEV (reference sequence). The CDR3 has 21 residues. With V trimmed by 4 bases and J by 7 bases, 24 bases remained unmatched. The CDR3 nucleotides read TGTGCCAGCAGTTCTCAATCCTTCGGACAGGGACTTTTACCCACCAATTCACCCCTCCACTTT. Translation gives CASSSQSFGQGLLPTNSPLHF.

The chain has TRBV28 and TRBJ2-3, with TRBD1 matching over 8 bases. Germline V gene sequence: CDR1 MDHEN, CDR2 SYDVKM. The J segment lost 4 bases and the V segment lost 3 bases, leaving 6 bases of the junction unmatched. This CDR3 spans 15 amino acids. CDR3 region: CASSFRGRGPDTQYF. The CDR3 nucleotides read TGTGCCAGCAGTTTTAGGGGCAGGGGGCCAGATACGCAGTATTTT.

The sample holds one count of this clone. The chain carries TRBV10-3 and TRBJ1-2, with 7 bases fitting TRBD1. The CDR3 consists of 15 residues. With 3 bases clipped from V and 4 bases from J, the junction kept 8 bases outside the gene matches. Germline V gives CDR1 ENHRY, CDR2 SYGVKD. The CDR3 DNA sequence: TGTGCCATCAGTGAAGACAGGGTGGGTGGCTATGGCTACACCTTC. Its translation is CAISEDRVGGYGYTF.